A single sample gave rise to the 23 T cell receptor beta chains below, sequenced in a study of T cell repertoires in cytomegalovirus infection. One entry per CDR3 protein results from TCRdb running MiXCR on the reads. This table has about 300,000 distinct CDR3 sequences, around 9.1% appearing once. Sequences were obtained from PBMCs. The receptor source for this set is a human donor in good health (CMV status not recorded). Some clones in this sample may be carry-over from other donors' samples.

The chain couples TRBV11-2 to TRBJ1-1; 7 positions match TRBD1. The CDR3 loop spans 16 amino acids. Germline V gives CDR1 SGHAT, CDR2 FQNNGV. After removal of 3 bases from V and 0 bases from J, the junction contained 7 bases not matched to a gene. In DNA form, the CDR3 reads TGTGCCAGCAGCTTCAGACAGGGCATTATGAACACTGAAGCTTTCTTT. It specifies CASSFRQGIMNTEAFF.

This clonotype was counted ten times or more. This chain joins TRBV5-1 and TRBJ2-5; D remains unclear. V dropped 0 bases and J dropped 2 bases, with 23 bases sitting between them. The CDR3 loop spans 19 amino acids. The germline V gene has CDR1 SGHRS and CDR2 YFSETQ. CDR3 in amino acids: CASSLAPPNRGGPQETQYF. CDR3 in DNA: TGCGCCAGCAGCTTGGCCCCCCCGAACCGTGGCGGACCACAAGAGACCCAGTACTTC.

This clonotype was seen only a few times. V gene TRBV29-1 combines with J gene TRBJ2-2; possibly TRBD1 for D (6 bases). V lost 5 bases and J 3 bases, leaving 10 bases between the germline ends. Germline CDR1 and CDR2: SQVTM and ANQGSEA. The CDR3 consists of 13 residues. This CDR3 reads CSVTGLYTGELFF. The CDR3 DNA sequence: TGCAGCGTTACAGGGTTGTACACCGGGGAGCTGTTTTTT.

The CDR3 here is CASSYSEGPQHF. In DNA, the CDR3 is TGTGCCAGCAGTTACTCGGAGGGACCCCAGCATTTT. The genes are TRBV6-5 and TRBJ1-5, with D hard to call. The CDR3 totals 12 residues. V was shortened by 0 bases and J by 10 bases, with 7 bases between the two germline ends. Germline V lookup: CDR1 MNHEY, CDR2 SVGAGI.

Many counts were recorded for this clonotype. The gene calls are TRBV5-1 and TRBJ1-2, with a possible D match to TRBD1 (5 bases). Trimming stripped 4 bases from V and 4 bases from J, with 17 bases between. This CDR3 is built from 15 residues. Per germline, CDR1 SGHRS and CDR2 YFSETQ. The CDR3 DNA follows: TGCGCCAGCAGCCAAGCCGACGGGGGGAGCTATGGCTACACCTTC. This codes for CASSQADGGSYGYTF.

CDR3: CASSFRDGGTDTQYF. CDR3 DNA: TGTGCCAGCAGCTTCCGGGACGGAGGCACAGATACGCAGTATTTT. The V gene is TRBV3-1, the J gene TRBJ2-3, with D possibly called TRBD1 or TRBD2 (5 bases each). With 5 bases removed from V and 1 base from J, the gap between germline ends came to 13 bases. The CDR3 is made up of 15 amino acids. Germline CDR1 is LGHDT and CDR2 is YNNKEL (reference sequence).

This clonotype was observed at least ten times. CDR3 loop: CASRTPYEQYF. The CDR3 DNA is TGTGCCAGCCGAACCCCCTACGAGCAGTACTTC. This rearrangement joins TRBV27 to TRBJ2-7, with D hard to call. The V end lost 8 bases, the J end lost 2 bases, and 7 bases lay between the germline ends. CDR3 length equals 11 residues. The V gene's germline CDR1 is MNHEY and CDR2 SMNVEV (reference sequence).

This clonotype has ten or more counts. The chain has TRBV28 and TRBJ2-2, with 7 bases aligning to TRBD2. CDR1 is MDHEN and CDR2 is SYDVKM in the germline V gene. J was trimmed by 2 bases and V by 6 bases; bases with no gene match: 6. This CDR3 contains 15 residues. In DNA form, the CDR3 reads TGTGCCAGCAGGCCCGGGACTATTAACACCGGGGAGCTGTTTTTT. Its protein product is CASRPGTINTGELFF.

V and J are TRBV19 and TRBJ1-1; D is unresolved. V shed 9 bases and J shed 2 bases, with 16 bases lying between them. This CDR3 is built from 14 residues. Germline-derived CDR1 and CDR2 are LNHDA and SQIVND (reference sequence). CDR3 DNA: TGTGCCAGGGTCCCCGGAGAAGACAACACTGAAGCTTTCTTT. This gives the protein CARVPGEDNTEAFF.

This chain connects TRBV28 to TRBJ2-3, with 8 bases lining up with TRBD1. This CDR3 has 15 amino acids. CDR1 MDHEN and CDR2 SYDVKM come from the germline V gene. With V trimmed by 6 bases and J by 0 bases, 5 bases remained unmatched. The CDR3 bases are TGTGCCAGCAGCCGGGGACAGGCTAGCACAGATACGCAGTATTTT. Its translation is CASSRGQASTDTQYF. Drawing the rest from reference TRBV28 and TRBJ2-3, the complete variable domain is DVKVTQSSRYLVKRTGEKVFLECVQDMDHENMFWYRQDPGLGLRLIYFSYDVKMKEKGDIPEGYSVSREKKERFSLILESASTNQTSMYLCASSRGQASTDTQYFGPGTRLTVL.

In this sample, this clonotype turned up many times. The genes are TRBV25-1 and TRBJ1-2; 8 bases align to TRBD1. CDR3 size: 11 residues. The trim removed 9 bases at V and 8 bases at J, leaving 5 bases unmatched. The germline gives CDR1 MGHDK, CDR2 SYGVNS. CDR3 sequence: CASRTGRGYTF. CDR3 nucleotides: TGTGCCAGTCGGACAGGGAGAGGCTACACCTTC.

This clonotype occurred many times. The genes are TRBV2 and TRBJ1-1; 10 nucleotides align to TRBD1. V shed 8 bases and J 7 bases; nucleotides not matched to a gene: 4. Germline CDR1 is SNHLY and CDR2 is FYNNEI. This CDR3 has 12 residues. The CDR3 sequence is CASSGQGLEAFF. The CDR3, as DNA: TGTGCCAGCTCGGGACAGGGGCTTGAAGCTTTCTTT.

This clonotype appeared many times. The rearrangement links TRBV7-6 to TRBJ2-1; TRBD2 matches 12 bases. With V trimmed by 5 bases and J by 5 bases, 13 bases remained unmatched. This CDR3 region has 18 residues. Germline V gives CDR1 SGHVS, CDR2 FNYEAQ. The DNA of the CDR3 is TGTGCCAGCAGCCCAGGAACTAGCGGGGGGCCGGGCGACAATGAGCAGTTCTTC. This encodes CASSPGTSGGPGDNEQFF.

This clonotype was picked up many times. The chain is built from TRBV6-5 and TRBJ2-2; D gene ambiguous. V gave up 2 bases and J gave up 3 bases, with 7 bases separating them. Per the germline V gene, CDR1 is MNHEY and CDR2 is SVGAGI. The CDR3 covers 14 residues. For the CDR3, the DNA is TGTGCCAGCAGTTACGGGCCAGACACCGGGGAGCTGTTTTTT. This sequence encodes CASSYGPDTGELFF.

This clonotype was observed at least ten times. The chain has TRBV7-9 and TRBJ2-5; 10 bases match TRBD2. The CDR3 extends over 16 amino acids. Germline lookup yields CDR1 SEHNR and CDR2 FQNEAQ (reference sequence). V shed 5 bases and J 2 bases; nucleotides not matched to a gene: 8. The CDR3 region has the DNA TGTGCCAGCAGCGAACGCATAGCGGGGGGACAAGAGACCCAGTACTTC. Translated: CASSERIAGGQETQYF.

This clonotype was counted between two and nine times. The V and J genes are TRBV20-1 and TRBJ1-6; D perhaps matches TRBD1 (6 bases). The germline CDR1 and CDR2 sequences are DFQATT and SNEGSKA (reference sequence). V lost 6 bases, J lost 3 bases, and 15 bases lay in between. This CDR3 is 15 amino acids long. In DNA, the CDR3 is TGCAGTGCCGTAACAGGGCAAAACTATAATTCACCCCTCCACTTT. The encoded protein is CSAVTGQNYNSPLHF.

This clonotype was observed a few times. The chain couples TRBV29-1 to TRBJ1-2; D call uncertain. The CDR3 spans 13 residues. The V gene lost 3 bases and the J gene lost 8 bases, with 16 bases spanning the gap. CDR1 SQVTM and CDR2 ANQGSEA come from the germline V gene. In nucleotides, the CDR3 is TGCAGCGTTGATCGTGGAGGCGGGAGAGGCTACACCTTC. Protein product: CSVDRGGGRGYTF. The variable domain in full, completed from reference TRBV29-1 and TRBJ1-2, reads SAVISQKPSRDICQRGTSLTIQCQVDSQVTMMFWYRQQPGQSLTLIATANQGSEATYESGFVIDKFPISRPNLTFSTLTVSNMSPEDSSIYLCSVDRGGGRGYTFGSGTRLTVV.

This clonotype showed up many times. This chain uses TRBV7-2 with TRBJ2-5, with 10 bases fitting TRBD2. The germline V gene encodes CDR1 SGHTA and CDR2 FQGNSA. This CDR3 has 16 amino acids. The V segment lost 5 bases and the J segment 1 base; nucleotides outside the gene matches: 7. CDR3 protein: CASSLRASGGQETQYF. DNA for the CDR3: TGTGCCAGCAGCCTCCGAGCTAGCGGGGGCCAAGAGACCCAGTACTTC. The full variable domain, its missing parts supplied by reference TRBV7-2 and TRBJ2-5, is GAGVSQSPSNKVTEKGKDVELRCDPISGHTALYWYRQSLGQGLEFLIYFQGNSAPDKSGLPSDRFSAERTGGSVSTLTIQRTQQEDSAVYLCASSLRASGGQETQYFGPGTRLLVL.

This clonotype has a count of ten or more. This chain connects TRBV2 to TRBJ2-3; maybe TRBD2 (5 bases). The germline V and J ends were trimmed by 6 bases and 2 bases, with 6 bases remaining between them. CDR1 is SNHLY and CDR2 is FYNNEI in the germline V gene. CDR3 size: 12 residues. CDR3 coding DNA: TGTGCCAGCAGCGGGGACACAGATACGCAGTATTTT. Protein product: CASSGDTDTQYF.

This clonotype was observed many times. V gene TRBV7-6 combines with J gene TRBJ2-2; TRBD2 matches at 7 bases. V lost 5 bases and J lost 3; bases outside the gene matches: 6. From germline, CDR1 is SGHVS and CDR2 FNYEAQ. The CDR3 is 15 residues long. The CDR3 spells CASSAREADTGELFF. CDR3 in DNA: TGTGCCAGCAGCGCCCGGGAGGCAGACACCGGGGAGCTGTTTTTT. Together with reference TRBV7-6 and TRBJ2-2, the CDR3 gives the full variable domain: GAGVSQSPRYKVTKRGQDVALRCDPISGHVSLYWYRQALGQGPEFLTYFNYEAQQDKSGLPNDRFSAERPEGSISTLTIQRTEQRDSAMYRCASSAREADTGELFFGEGSRLTVL.

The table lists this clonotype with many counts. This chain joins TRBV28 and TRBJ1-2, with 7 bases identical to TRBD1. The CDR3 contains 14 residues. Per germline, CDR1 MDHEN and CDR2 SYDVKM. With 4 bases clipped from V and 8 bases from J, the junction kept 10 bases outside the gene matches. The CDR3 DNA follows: TGTGCCAGCAGTTCCTACAGGGGTTATGAGGGCTACACCTTC. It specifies CASSSYRGYEGYTF.

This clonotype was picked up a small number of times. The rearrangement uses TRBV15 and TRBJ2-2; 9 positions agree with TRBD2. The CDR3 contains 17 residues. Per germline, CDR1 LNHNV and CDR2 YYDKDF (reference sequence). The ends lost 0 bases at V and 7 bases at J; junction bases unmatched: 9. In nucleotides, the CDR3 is TGTGCCACCAGCAGAGATTATCTAGCGGGGTCTGACGGGGAGCTGTTTTTT. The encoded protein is CATSRDYLAGSDGELFF.

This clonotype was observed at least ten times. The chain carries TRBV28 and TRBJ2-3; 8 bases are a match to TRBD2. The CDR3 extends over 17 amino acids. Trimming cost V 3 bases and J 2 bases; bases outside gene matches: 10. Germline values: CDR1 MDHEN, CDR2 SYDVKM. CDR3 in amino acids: CASSFAGGGGPTDTQYF. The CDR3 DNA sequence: TGTGCCAGCAGTTTCGCGGGGGGCGGGGGGCCCACAGATACGCAGTATTTT.